These 13 T cell receptor beta chains came from one sample sequenced in a study of early T cells in non-severe SARS-CoV-2 infection. TCRdb independently ran MiXCR on the 5' RACE reads; one entry per CDR3 protein. The table includes 55,000 to 75,000 distinct CDR3 sequences, approximately 6.1% detected once. Sequencing used whole blood, obtained at baseline. The source of these receptors is an adult who was a healthcare worker with PCR-confirmed SARS-CoV-2 infection or an uninfected control (not recorded which).

The chain employs TRBV6-5 and TRBJ1-2; D is undetermined. The CDR3 loop spans 14 amino acids. Germline V gene lookup returns CDR1 MNHEY and CDR2 SVGAGI. V was pared by 2 bases and J by 2 bases, with 9 bases between. The CDR3 reads CASSYRAENYGYTF. In DNA, the CDR3 is TGTGCCAGCAGTTACAGGGCAGAAAACTATGGCTACACCTTC.

This clonotype was recorded at least ten times. V is TRBV12-3 or TRBV12-4 and J is TRBJ1-2; D gene ambiguous. Between the trimmed V and J ends, which lost 0 bases and 2 bases, there was a span of 4 bases. The CDR3 is made up of 13 amino acids. The CDR3 nucleotides read TGTGCCAGCAGTTTAGCGGACAACTATGGCTACACCTTC. Amino acid sequence: CASSLADNYGYTF.

This clonotype was observed many times. The V and J genes are TRBV20-1 and TRBJ2-7; weak D call: TRBD2 (6 bases). Germline lookup yields CDR1 DFQATT and CDR2 SNEGSKA (reference sequence). Trimming pared 6 bases from V and 2 bases from J, leaving 11 bases between. The CDR3 is made up of 12 amino acids. Here the CDR3 DNA reads TGCAGTGCATCGGACTACACCTACGAGCAGTACTTC. Translated, it gives CSASDYTYEQYF.

Ten or more counts support this clonotype. The chain couples TRBV6-2 or TRBV6-3 to TRBJ2-7, with TRBD1 matching over 9 bases. This CDR3 has 13 residues. Losses at the gene ends were 5 bases for V and 2 bases for J; bases not matched to a gene: 1. Per germline, CDR1 MNHEY and CDR2 SVGEGT. The CDR3 loop is CASSTGGAYEQYF. The CDR3 region has the DNA TGTGCCAGCAGTACAGGGGGCGCCTACGAGCAGTACTTC.

The table lists this clonotype with many counts. V is TRBV28 and J is TRBJ2-7; D uncertain. This CDR3 has 13 residues. Trimming cost V 3 bases and J 1 base, with 7 bases left between them. CDR1 and CDR2 (germline): MDHEN, SYDVKM. CDR3: CASSFHSSYEQYF. The CDR3 bases are TGTGCCAGCAGTTTTCACAGTTCCTACGAGCAGTACTTC.

This clonotype was seen at least ten times. The J gene is TRBJ2-1, the V gene TRBV29-1, with TRBD2 matching 10 bases. The trim removed 4 bases at V and 8 bases at J, leaving 5 bases unmatched. The germline CDR1 and CDR2 sequences are SQVTM and ANQGSEA. The CDR3 has 13 amino acids. The CDR3 here is CSVGGLAVDEQFF. The DNA of the CDR3 is TGCAGCGTTGGCGGACTAGCGGTCGATGAGCAGTTCTTC.

V usage is TRBV20-1 and J usage is TRBJ2-7; 8 bases are a match to TRBD1. This CDR3 has 13 amino acids. In germline, CDR1 is DFQATT, CDR2 SNEGSKA (reference sequence). V lost 2 bases, J lost 5 bases, and 5 bases stayed unmatched. The CDR3 nucleotides are TGCAGTGCTAGATCGGACAGGGCCAACGAGCAGTACTTC. Encoded protein: CSARSDRANEQYF.

This clonotype came up many times. This rearrangement joins TRBV28 to TRBJ1-1, with D uncertain. The germline CDR1 and CDR2 sequences are MDHEN and SYDVKM. Trimming cost V 3 bases and J 6 bases, with 8 bases left between them. The CDR3 has 12 amino acids. CDR3 in DNA: TGTGCCAGCAGTTTTAGTCCCGCTGAAGCTTTCTTT. The encoded protein is CASSFSPAEAFF.

This clonotype was picked up many times. The V gene is TRBV27, the J gene TRBJ2-3; TRBD2 agrees at 8 bases. The CDR3 length is 16 residues. Germline V gene lookup returns CDR1 MNHEY and CDR2 SMNVEV (reference sequence). Trimming cost V 1 base and J 3 bases; bases outside gene matches: 6. DNA of the CDR3: TGTGCCAGCAGTTTATGGCGGGGGGCCGGGACAGATACGCAGTATTTT. Its translation: CASSLWRGAGTDTQYF.

The rearrangement uses TRBV10-3 and TRBJ2-2; 7 nucleotides match TRBD2. V shed 2 bases and J 5 bases; nucleotides not matched to a gene: 8. CDR3 length: 16 amino acids. Germline CDR1 is ENHRY and CDR2 is SYGVKD. This CDR3 is CAISEGGAGLTGELFF. The CDR3 DNA is TGTGCCATCAGTGAGGGAGGAGCGGGATTGACCGGGGAGCTGTTTTTT.

This clonotype has ten or more counts. The rearrangement joins TRBV7-3 to TRBJ2-6; D unresolved. The CDR3 contains 13 residues. Trimming cost V 3 bases and J 5 bases, with 5 bases left between them. CDR1 is SGHTA, CDR2 FQGTGA, per germline. The CDR3 nucleotides read TGTGCCAGCAGCTTGGAGAGGGCCAACGTCCTGACTTTC. Translating it yields CASSLERANVLTF.

This clonotype was observed many times. This chain uses TRBV19 with TRBJ1-4; no clear D. Germline loops: CDR1 LNHDA, CDR2 SQIVND (reference sequence). The ends were cut back, 5 bases at V and 4 bases at J, with 11 bases in the middle. The length of the CDR3 is 14 residues. CDR3: CASSRTQSNEKLFF. The CDR3 DNA is TGTGCCAGTAGTCGTACACAGAGTAATGAAAAACTGTTTTTT.

Ten or more counts support this clonotype. This chain links TRBV3-1 with TRBJ1-1; D is ambiguous. The CDR3 loop spans 14 amino acids. The ends were cut back, 1 base at V and 0 bases at J, with 6 bases in the middle. Germline assignment: CDR1 LGHDT and CDR2 YNNKEL (reference sequence). CDR3 in amino acids: CASSQAHLNTEAFF. The CDR3 region has the DNA TGTGCCAGCAGCCAAGCACACCTGAACACTGAAGCTTTCTTT.